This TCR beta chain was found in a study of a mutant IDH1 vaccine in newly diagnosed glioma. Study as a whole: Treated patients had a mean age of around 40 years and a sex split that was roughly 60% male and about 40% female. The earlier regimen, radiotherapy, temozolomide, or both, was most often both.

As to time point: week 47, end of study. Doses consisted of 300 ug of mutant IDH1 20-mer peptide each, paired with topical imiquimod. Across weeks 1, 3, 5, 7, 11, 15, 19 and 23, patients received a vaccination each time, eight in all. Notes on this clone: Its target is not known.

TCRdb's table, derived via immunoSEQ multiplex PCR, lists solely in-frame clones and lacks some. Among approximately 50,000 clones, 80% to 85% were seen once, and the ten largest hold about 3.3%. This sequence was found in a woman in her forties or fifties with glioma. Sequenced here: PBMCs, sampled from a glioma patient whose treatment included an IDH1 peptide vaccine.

The DNA of the CDR3 is TGTGCCAGCAGCCAGGTCATGGTACTTCATTCGAGATCGGTCGAGCAGTACTTC. Translating it yields CASSQVMVLHSRSVEQYF. V usage is TRBV7-6 and J usage is TRBJ2-7; D is unclear. With 5 bases removed from V and 6 bases from J, the gap between germline ends came to 29 bases. This CDR3 comprises 18 residues. Germline assignment: CDR1 SGHVS and CDR2 FNYEAQ. The variable domain in full, completed from reference TRBV7-6 and TRBJ2-7, reads GAGVSQSPRYKVTKRGQDVALRCDPISGHVSLYWYRQALGQGPEFLTYFNYEAQQDKSGLPNDRFSAERPEGSISTLTIQRTEQRDSAMYRCASSQVMVLHSRSVEQYFGPGTRLTVT.